This T cell receptor (beta chain) was recorded in a study of blood T cell repertoires in COVID-19. For the study at large: The United States, Italy and Spain provided the acute and convalescent COVID-19 samples. T cells, B-cell-depleted T cells, or PBMCs provided the cDNA or gDNA that served as material.

Authors' processing steps: Estimation of nucleated cell counts was performed using reference gene primer amplification. Assay used: immunoSEQ multiplex PCR; TCRdb lists only in-frame clones, some missing. V, J and clone size reflect that table, while D and trimming were determined from the DNA. The table records 200,000 to 250,000 clones, approximately 83% of them present only once. This TCR was recovered from a young woman who had recovered from COVID-19. Source material: peripheral blood.

The CDR3 is CASSPREGIQETQYF. The CDR3 DNA reads TGTGCCAGCTCACCACGGGAGGGGATCCAAGAGACCCAGTACTTC. The V and J genes are TRBV18 and TRBJ2-5, with TRBD2 matching over 7 bases. This CDR3 spans 15 amino acids. V gave up 1 base and J gave up 1 base; unmatched junction bases: 3. The germline gives CDR1 KGHSH, CDR2 LQKENI.